Below, 9 T cell receptor beta chains from the same sample are listed, as sequenced in a study of blood T cell repertoires in COVID-19. Assay used: immunoSEQ multiplex PCR; TCRdb lists only in-frame clones, some missing. The repertoire holds 60,000 to 70,000 clones, with 82% as singletons. Sequences were obtained from peripheral blood. These receptors originate from a man aged 55 to 70 with acute or convalescent COVID-19.

The chain recombines TRBV12-2 with TRBJ1-3; the table names TRBD1, a call not compared with the DNA. TRBV12-2 is assigned pseudogene status. The CDR3 has 13 residues. CDR3 in amino acids: CASRPDRGHTIYF. CDR3 coding DNA: TGTGCAAGTCGCCCTGACAGGGGACACACCATATATTTT.

The rearrangement links TRBV4-1 to TRBJ2-2, with D possibly TRBD2 on 5 matching bases. This CDR3 is built from 13 residues. V was trimmed by 4 bases and J by 7 bases, leaving 10 bases between them. Germline assignment: CDR1 MGHRA and CDR2 YSYEKL. CDR3 protein: CASSPSRDGELFF. CDR3 in DNA: TGCGCCAGCAGCCCTTCGAGGGACGGGGAGCTGTTTTTT.

The chain recombines TRBV27 with TRBJ1-4; 9 bases are shared with TRBD1. CDR1 is MNHEY and CDR2 is SMNVEV in the germline V gene (reference sequence). V lost 5 bases to trimming and J lost 8 bases; unmatched junction nucleotides: 6. This CDR3 has 14 amino acids. Written as DNA, the CDR3 is TGTGCCAGCAGTCGTGGGACAGGGCGGGAAAAACTGTTTTTT. Its protein product is CASSRGTGREKLFF.

This chain connects TRBV10-1 to TRBJ1-1; 7 bases match TRBD1. With V trimmed by 5 bases and J by 7 bases, 7 bases remained unmatched. CDR1 is WNHNN, CDR2 SYGVQD, per germline (reference sequence). The CDR3 totals 13 residues. The chain's CDR3 is CASSHRGPNEAFF. The CDR3 region has the DNA TGCGCCAGCAGTCACAGGGGCCCGAATGAAGCTTTCTTT.

The gene calls are TRBV5-5 and TRBJ1-4; 7 nucleotides line up with TRBD1. The CDR3 runs to 17 residues. The J segment lost 7 bases and the V segment lost 4 bases, leaving 16 bases of the junction unmatched. Germline loops: CDR1 SGHKS, CDR2 YYEKEE (reference sequence). The CDR3 coding sequence is TGTGCCAGCAGCCCCCCTGGTAAGGCAGGGGGGAGTGAAAAACTGTTTTTT. It encodes CASSPPGKAGGSEKLFF.

This chain joins TRBV7-2 and TRBJ2-2, with TRBD2 as a possible D gene (6 bases). The CDR3 contains 15 residues. The ends were cut back, 5 bases at V and 4 bases at J, with 14 bases in the middle. Germline assignment: CDR1 SGHTA and CDR2 FQGNSA. The CDR3 protein is CASSPTGGATGELFF. The CDR3 DNA follows: TGTGCCAGCAGCCCGACTGGAGGGGCCACCGGGGAGCTGTTTTTT.

The sample holds one count of this clone. This chain links TRBV6-5 with TRBJ1-2; D might be TRBD1 (6 bases). The germline gives CDR1 MNHEY, CDR2 SVGAGI. The CDR3 contains 13 residues. V was cut by 6 bases and J by 6 bases, with 14 bases left in between. This chain's CDR3 is CASRKPGVHGYTF. DNA of the CDR3: TGTGCCAGCAGAAAGCCAGGGGTACATGGCTACACCTTC.

The chain carries TRBV6-5 and TRBJ2-1; D is ambiguous. V was clipped by 0 bases and J by 4 bases, with 7 bases between them. This CDR3 is built from 14 residues. Germline V gene lookup returns CDR1 MNHEY and CDR2 SVGAGI. CDR3 sequence: CASSYSHGYNEQFF. The CDR3 DNA is TGTGCCAGCAGTTACTCACACGGGTACAATGAGCAGTTCTTC.

This chain uses TRBV5-1 with TRBJ2-1; D is perhaps TRBD1 (6 bases). Trimming shortened V by 5 bases and J by 7 bases, and 13 bases separated the two germline ends. The CDR3 runs to 13 residues. The germline V gene encodes CDR1 SGHRS and CDR2 YFSETQ. The CDR3 region is CASRQGTLNEQFF. The CDR3 DNA sequence: TGCGCCAGCAGACAGGGAACATTAAATGAGCAGTTCTTC.